This T cell receptor delta chain is drawn from a study of γδ T cells in repeated Plasmodium falciparum infection. Whole-study context: Donors were malaria-exposed Malian children or age- and gender-matched Australian children. Malaria-naive adults were infected with P. falciparum NF54 four times over roughly 640 days.

Bulk repertoires came from Vgamma9/Vdelta2+ or Vdelta2-negative gammadelta T cells flow-sorted from PBMC. TCRdb fed the multiplex PCR reads into CATT to redo clone calling. This table has around 86,000 delta-chain clones, over 1.1% appearing once. The CDR3 sequence is 26 residues long. Germline V gives CDR1 TSWWSYY, CDR2 QGS. Study results and limitations: Vgamma9/Vdelta2+ T cells showed a stable polyclonal repertoire with shared TCRgamma sequences. Repeated controlled infections reportedly drove waves of new clonotype selection in Vdelta2-negative, mostly Vdelta1+, gammadelta repertoires.

This clone was seen a few times. Its cognate antigen is unknown. A far larger clone is one base from this, pointing to a likely read error. The sample contains more than one DNA sequence encoding this CDR3. The rearrangement links TRDV1 to TRDJ1; TRDD3 matches 12 bases. The J gene, left out of TCRdb, was set here by checking the DNA against germline. Specimen: gamma-delta T cells from blood. The clonotype comes from a pool of human donors (malaria-infected and uninfected, not separated). The CDR3 nucleotides read TGTGCTCTTGGGGAAAGCACGGGCTTTTTCCCTACCCTCGACTGGGGGATACTTGGACACACCGACAAACTCATCTTT. Protein product: CALGESTGFFPTLDWGILGHTDKLIF.